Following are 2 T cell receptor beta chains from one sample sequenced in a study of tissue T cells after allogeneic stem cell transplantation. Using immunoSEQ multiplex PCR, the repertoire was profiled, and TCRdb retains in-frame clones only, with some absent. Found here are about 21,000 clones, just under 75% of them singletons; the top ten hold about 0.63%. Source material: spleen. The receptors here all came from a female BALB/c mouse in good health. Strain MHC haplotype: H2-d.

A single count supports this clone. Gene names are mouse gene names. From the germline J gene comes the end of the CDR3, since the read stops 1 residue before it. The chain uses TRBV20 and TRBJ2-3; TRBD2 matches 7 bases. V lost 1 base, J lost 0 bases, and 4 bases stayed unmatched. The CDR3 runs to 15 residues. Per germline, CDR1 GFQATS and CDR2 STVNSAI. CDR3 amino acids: CGARAWTGSAETLYF. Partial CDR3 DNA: TGTGGTGCTAGGGCCTGGACTGGTAGTGCAGAAACGCTGTAT.

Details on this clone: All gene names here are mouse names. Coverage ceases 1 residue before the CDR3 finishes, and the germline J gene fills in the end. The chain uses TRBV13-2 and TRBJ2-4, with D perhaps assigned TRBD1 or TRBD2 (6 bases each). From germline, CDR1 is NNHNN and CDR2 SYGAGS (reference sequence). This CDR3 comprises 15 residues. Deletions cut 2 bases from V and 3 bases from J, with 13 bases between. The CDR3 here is CASGEGGRNQNTLYF. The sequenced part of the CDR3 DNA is TGTGCCAGCGGTGAAGGGGGGAGAAACCAAAACACCTTGTAC.